This passage covers 8 T cell receptor beta chains from one sample sequenced in a study of T cells expressing NK-cell markers. TCRdb re-called the 5' RACE reads; every CDR3 protein appears as one record, without DNA. The ten top clones account for 3% to 4.5%, within a sample of about 550,000 distinct CDR3 sequences. The specimen sequenced was blood T cells: a sorted CD56 or NKG2C T cell subset, CD4+ or CD8+ T cells, or bulk PBMC T cells (not recorded which). These TCRs come from a man aged 18 to 30 in good health.

The rearrangement links TRBV21-1 to TRBJ2-7. TRBV21-1 corresponds to a pseudogene. The CDR3 is 11 residues long. CDR3 region: CASNGDYEQYF.

This chain joins TRBV7-8 and TRBJ1-5; TCRdb indicates TRBD1, and absent DNA this call remains unverified. The CDR3 covers 15 residues. Germline CDR1 SGHVS, CDR2 FQNEAQ. CDR3 residues: CASSLGPGVNQPQHF. Supplemented by reference TRBV7-8 and TRBJ1-5, the full variable domain reads GAGVSQSPRYKVAKRGQDVALRCDPISGHVSLFWYQQALGQGPEFLTYFQNEAQLDKSGLPSDRFFAERPEGSVSTLKIQRTQQEDSAVYLCASSLGPGVNQPQHFGDGTRLSIL.

V and J are TRBV7-9 and TRBJ2-3; TCRdb lists TRBD1, though no DNA is available to test this call. The CDR3 covers 14 residues. The germline CDR1 and CDR2 sequences are SEHNR and FQNEAQ (reference sequence). CDR3 sequence: CASSLRTDTDTQYF.

The V gene is TRBV5-1, the J gene TRBJ2-2; with no DNA, the TCRdb D assignment of TRBD1 cannot be verified. The CDR3 contains 17 residues. Per the germline V gene, CDR1 is SGHRS and CDR2 is YFSETQ. CDR3 region: CASSLDQGAKFTGELFF.

CDR3 residues: CSARWDSKYNEQFF. The chain has TRBV20-1 and TRBJ2-1; TCRdb's D call, TRBD2, is unchecked because there is no DNA. Germline V gives CDR1 DFQATT, CDR2 SNEGSKA (reference sequence). The CDR3 covers 14 residues.

The J gene is TRBJ2-3, the V gene TRBV29-1; TCRdb returns TRBD1, unconfirmable since there is no DNA. The CDR3 totals 15 residues. Germline lookup yields CDR1 SQVTM and CDR2 ANQGSEA. CDR3 protein: CSVEIPDRSIDTQYF.

The rearrangement uses TRBV27 and TRBJ2-5; TCRdb selects TRBD2, and the lack of DNA leaves this call unchecked. The germline V gene encodes CDR1 MNHEY and CDR2 SMNVEV (reference sequence). The CDR3 covers 15 residues. This CDR3 is CASSLLTGVGETQYF.

This chain links TRBV3-1 with TRBJ1-4. Looked up from germline, CDR1 is LGHDT and CDR2 is YNNKEL (reference sequence). The CDR3 has 13 amino acids. This CDR3 is CASRAGVSEKLFF.